The entry below gives a single TCR beta chain sequence along with its context. Trimming took off 0 bases at V and 6 bases at J, with 12 bases between the two ends. Germline V lookup: CDR1 MNHEY, CDR2 SMNVEV (reference sequence). The CDR3 is 15 amino acids. The sample belongs to a study of brain T cells in children with intractable seizures. Sample time point: blood from clinic visit 5 months post-surgery; TSC patient then seizure free. Pre-surgery treatment included at least one anti-epileptic drug. Libraries were prepared by immunoSEQ multiplex PCR; TCRdb keeps only in-frame clonotypes and omits some of them. Of under 400,000 clones detected, about 94% appear once; the ten largest clones hold around 6%.

This TCR came from a boy under three years old with tuberous sclerosis and intractable seizures. The V gene is TRBV27, the J gene TRBJ1-5; D is perhaps TRBD1 (5 bases). Sample: peripheral blood, taken roughly 5 months after surgery. The CDR3 region has the DNA TGTGCCAGCAGTTTATCAGGGGCTCTAGTTCAGCCCCAGCATTTT. This gives the protein CASSLSGALVQPQHF.